This paragraph reports one T cell receptor (beta chain). What it binds is not known. CDR1 and CDR2 from the germline V gene are SGDLS and YYNGEE. The CDR3 extends over 19 amino acids. V shed 3 bases, J shed 2 bases, and the junction held 9 bases outside the gene matches. The data were taken from a study of OX40 agonist ivuxolimab in advanced cancers. Turning to the study itself: Ivuxolimab is an agonistic anti-OX40 (CD134) antibody, and patients were treated with it. Patients assigned to dose escalation were diagnosed with hepatocellular carcinoma, melanoma, renal cell or head and neck cancer. Participants, 70% to 90% male, averaged around 60 years of age, ranging from roughly 20 to 79. General observations from the study: Dosing at 0.1 to 3.0 mg/kg was accompanied by clonal expansion of CD4+ and CD8+ blood T cells by week 6.

Profiled with immunoSEQ multiplex PCR; TCRdb holds only in-frame clones, not every one. The sample yields roughly 26,000 clones, roughly 80% seen once. The chain combines TRBV9 with TRBJ2-2; 14 bases are a match to TRBD2. This specimen consisted of CD4+ or CD8+ T cells sorted from blood, obtained in a trial of the OX40 agonist ivuxolimab. The clonotype originates from an adult with an advanced solid tumor such as melanoma, head and neck, liver or kidney cancer. CDR3 in amino acids: CASSAPAGTSGSNTGELFF. The CDR3 nucleotides read TGTGCCAGCAGCGCCCCCGCAGGGACTAGCGGGAGTAACACCGGGGAGCTGTTTTTT.